The source of this T cell receptor (beta chain) is a study of T cells expressing NK-cell markers. At the level of the study: Sorted CD3+CD56-NKG2C+, CD3+CD56+NKG2C+ and CD3+CD56+NKG2C- T cells supplied the TCR beta repertoires. Eight donors were sequenced, of whom seven were HCMV-seropositive, while the remaining one was HCMV-seronegative.

Production of TCR beta cDNA relied on 5'RACE template switching with UMIs. TCRdb re-called the 5' RACE reads; every CDR3 protein appears as one record, without DNA. The sample table includes approximately 460,000 distinct CDR3 sequences. The source material was blood T cells: a sorted CD56 or NKG2C T cell subset, CD4+ or CD8+ T cells, or bulk PBMC T cells (not recorded which). This receptor was identified in a woman aged 18 to 75 in good health.

This CDR3 is CASSQVTSGGAGEQFF. V gene TRBV4-1 combines with J gene TRBJ2-1; the D call from TCRdb, TRBD2, cannot be confirmed without DNA. Germline V lookup: CDR1 MGHRA, CDR2 YSYEKL. This CDR3 region has 16 residues.